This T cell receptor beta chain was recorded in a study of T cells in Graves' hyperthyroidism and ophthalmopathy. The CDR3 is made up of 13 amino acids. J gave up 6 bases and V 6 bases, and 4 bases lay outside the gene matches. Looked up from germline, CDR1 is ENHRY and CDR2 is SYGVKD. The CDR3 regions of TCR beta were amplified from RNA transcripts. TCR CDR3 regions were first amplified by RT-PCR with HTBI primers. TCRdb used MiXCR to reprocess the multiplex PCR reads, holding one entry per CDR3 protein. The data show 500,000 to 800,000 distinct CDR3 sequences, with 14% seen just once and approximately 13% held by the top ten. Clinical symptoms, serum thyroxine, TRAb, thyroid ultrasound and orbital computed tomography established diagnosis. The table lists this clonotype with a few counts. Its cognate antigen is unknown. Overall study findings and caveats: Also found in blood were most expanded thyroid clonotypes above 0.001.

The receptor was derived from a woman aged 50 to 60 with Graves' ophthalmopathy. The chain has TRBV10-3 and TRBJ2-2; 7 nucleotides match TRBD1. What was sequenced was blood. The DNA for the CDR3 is TGTGCCATCAGCGACAGGGCCGCCGGGGAGCTGTTTTTT. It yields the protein CAISDRAAGELFF.